The present T cell receptor (beta chain) was sequenced within a study of blood T cell repertoires in COVID-19 (dated by TCRdb to 2020 to 2022). Regarding the complete study: Samples from collaborators originated in the United States, Italy and Spain and spanned both the acute and convalescent phases of COVID-19. HLA class I and class II types, where available, came from metadata supplied by the sample provider rather than from assay-based typing. The sample metadata nearly always contained a de-identified subject ID, COVID-19 status, age in years and sex. The repertoires were released in a freely available public database intended as a resource for research on the immune response to SARS-CoV-2. The samples were drawn from two sources: the first 160 participants of the ongoing ImmuneRACE study, and 950 to 1,500 subjects contributed by 6 global collaborators. The prospective study material was composed of cDNA or gDNA derived from T cells, B-cell-depleted T cells, or PBMCs. Subjects who had been exposed to COVID-19, were actively infected with it, or had recovered from it provided the deeply sampled blood TCRbeta repertoires that made up the dataset. The study at large found these results: Clinical and demographic metadata were provided uncurated, with the amount varying by source and participant.

TCRbeta CDR3 regions were amplified from genomic DNA using the immunoSEQ Assay, a bias-controlled multiplex PCR. As for the original processing: The number of nucleated cells in each sample was estimated by amplification of reference gene primers within the assay. Sequence reads were collapsed and filtered to measure the absolute abundance of every unique TCRbeta CDR3 rearrangement. Productive Simpson clonality was computed per sample as the square root of Simpson's diversity index over productive rearrangements. In TCRdb, the immuneACCESS table is reduced to in-frame sequences with V and J assigned. These tables do not hold every clone; where another copy was compared, an unresolved V gene accounts for under half, and the others remain unexplained. Clonal size and the V and J genes are those of that table, whereas D and trimming came from the DNA. This sample is represented by about 190,000 clones; roughly 83% of them were singletons. Of the sample, 3.2% falls within the top ten clones.

In the prospective study, participants were about 18 to 90 years old, resided in 24 geographic areas of the United States, and were enrolled through a virtual design. In the prospective study, participants were assigned to cohorts based on the clinical history participants reported in a screening survey and a study questionnaire. Recovered participants in ImmuneRACE Cohort 3 were defined as having two consecutive negative NP/OP PCR tests, clearance from a healthcare professional, or resolution of symptoms. Mobile phlebotomists in the prospective study collected whole blood, serum and a nasopharyngeal or oropharyngeal swab from every participant. Additional blood draws and questionnaires over an approximately two-month period could optionally be provided by prospective study participants. Blood samples from the prospective study were shipped frozen or at room temperature prior to DNA extraction.

The CDR1 and CDR2 encoded by the germline V gene are MDHEN and SYDVKM. Inclusive of the bounding cysteine and phenylalanine, the CDR3 is 16 residues long. The read is trimmed to its CDR3 DNA, 48 bases read in frame from base 1. Trimmed from V: 2 bases; trimmed from J: 1 base; junction bases lacking a gene match: 4. Details on this clone: The target of this receptor is not known. No qualities accompany the bases; no much larger clone lies one base away.

This sequence uses TRBV28 and TRBJ2-2, with 7 bases aligning to TRBD1. The source of this sequence is a woman aged 25 to 39 who had recovered from COVID-19. Material: PBMCs or T cells enriched from blood (not recorded which). The CDR3 has the sequence CASSLGTVVNTGELFF. The DNA sequence follows: TGTGCCAGCAGTTTAGGGACAGTAGTGAACACCGGGGAGCTGTTTTTT. The CDR3, completed at both ends by the reference TRBV28 and TRBJ2-2 genes, gives the full variable domain DVKVTQSSRYLVKRTGEKVFLECVQDMDHENMFWYRQDPGLGLRLIYFSYDVKMKEKGDIPEGYSVSREKKERFSLILESASTNQTSMYLCASSLGTVVNTGELFFGEGSRLTVL.